A single sample is the source of the 26 T cell receptor beta chains below, sequenced in a study of blood T cell repertoires in COVID-19. Data came from immunoSEQ multiplex PCR; TCRdb stores just in-frame clones and leaves some out. The sample contains 57,000 or so clones, about 90% of which appear only once. The sequenced material came from peripheral blood. These receptors came from a woman in her 50s with active or convalescent COVID-19.

This chain joins TRBV6-1 and TRBJ2-5; TRBD2 aligns across 8 bases. The ends lost 2 bases at V and 0 bases at J; junction bases unmatched: 5. The CDR3 runs 16 residues. The germline V gene encodes CDR1 MNHNS and CDR2 SASEGT. The CDR3 nucleotides are TGTGCCAGCAGTGAACGTCTAGCGGGCCACCAAGAGACCCAGTACTTC. Translated: CASSERLAGHQETQYF.

V is TRBV3-1 (or the pseudogene TRBV3-2) and J is TRBJ2-3, with TRBD2 matching 8 bases. The CDR3 extends over 18 amino acids. The V gene end was trimmed by 0 bases and the J gene end by 6 bases; junction bases not matched to a gene: 14. The germline CDR1 and CDR2 sequences are LGHDT and YNNKEL (reference sequence). As DNA, the CDR3 is TGTGCCAGCAGCCAAGAACGAGCGGGAGTGTACGGGTGGGATACGCAGTATTTT. The encoded protein is CASSQERAGVYGWDTQYF.

This chain links TRBV7-3 with TRBJ2-1; D perhaps matches TRBD2 (5 bases). The CDR3 is 15 amino acids. The V and J ends lost 1 base and 9 bases respectively, with 16 bases between them. From germline, CDR1 is SGHTA and CDR2 FQGTGA. CDR3 coding DNA: TGTGCCAGCAGCTTAATGGGGTCCCGCGAGGGTGAGCAGTTCTTC. Its translation is CASSLMGSREGEQFF. Together with reference TRBV7-3 and TRBJ2-1, the CDR3 gives the full variable domain: GAGVSQTPSNKVTEKGKYVELRCDPISGHTALYWYRQSLGQGPEFLIYFQGTGAADDSGLPNDRFFAVRPEGSVSTLKIQRTERGDSAVYLCASSLMGSREGEQFFGPGTRLTVL.

This clone has only one observation. Other DNA sequences within the sample encode an identical CDR3. CDR3 residues: CASSLGREQFF. The CDR3 region has the DNA TGTGCCAGCAGCTTAGGCCGTGAGCAGTTCTTC. This rearrangement joins TRBV7-3 to TRBJ2-1; D gene uncertain. This CDR3 has 11 residues. The germline V gene encodes CDR1 SGHTA and CDR2 FQGTGA. V lost 2 bases, J lost 9 bases, and 5 bases lay in between.

This clone was detected a few times. This rearrangement joins TRBV18 to TRBJ1-5, with D maybe TRBD1 (6 bases). The V and J ends lost 6 bases and 0 bases respectively, with 12 bases between them. There are 15 residues in the CDR3. Germline CDR1 is KGHSH and CDR2 is LQKENI. CDR3 in DNA: TGTGCCAGCTCGGGGCAGGGACATAGCAATCAGCCCCAGCATTTT. Translating it yields CASSGQGHSNQPQHF. Complete variable domain (other parts from reference TRBV18 and TRBJ1-5): NAGVMQNPRHLVRRRGQEARLRCSPMKGHSHVYWYRQLPEEGLKFMVYLQKENIIDESGMPKERFSAEFPKEGPSILRIQQVVRGDSAAYFCASSGQGHSNQPQHFGDGTRLSIL.

The chain uses TRBV5-1 and TRBJ2-1; 15 bases line up with TRBD2. V lost 2 bases to trimming and J lost 0 bases; unmatched junction nucleotides: 9. The CDR3 contains 20 residues. Germline CDR1 SGHRS, CDR2 YFSETQ. The CDR3 protein is CASSLRTSGRARSSYNEQFF. Here the CDR3 DNA reads TGCGCCAGCAGCTTAAGGACTAGCGGGAGGGCGAGGAGCTCCTACAATGAGCAGTTCTTC.

This chain uses TRBV30 with TRBJ1-2, with no clear D. Germline assignment: CDR1 GTSNPN and CDR2 SVGIG (reference sequence). Trimming cost V 2 bases and J 4 bases, with 11 bases left between them. The CDR3 has 13 amino acids. The CDR3 DNA is TGTGCCTGGAGTTCCCGGGTTACCTATGGCTACACCTTC. This encodes CAWSSRVTYGYTF.

The chain is built from TRBV5-1 and TRBJ2-3, with TRBD2 matching over 13 bases. Germline CDR1 and CDR2: SGHRS and YFSETQ. This CDR3 is 16 amino acids long. The J segment lost 3 bases and the V segment lost 4 bases, leaving 5 bases of the junction unmatched. This CDR3 is CASSMPGLAGTDTQYF. The CDR3 DNA follows: TGCGCCAGCAGCATGCCGGGACTAGCGGGAACAGATACGCAGTATTTT.

The V and J genes are TRBV12-5 and TRBJ1-5; D remains unclear. The V and J ends lost 0 bases and 7 bases respectively, with 4 bases between them. This CDR3 contains 12 residues. Germline CDR1 and CDR2: LGHNT and FRNRAP. The CDR3, as DNA: TGTGCTAGTGGTTTGGTAACACAGCCCCAGCATTTT. Amino acid sequence: CASGLVTQPQHF.

This clone was picked up one time. The J gene is TRBJ1-1, the V gene TRBV27; TRBD1 matches at 7 bases. Germline CDR1 MNHEY, CDR2 SMNVEV (reference sequence). V was clipped by 5 bases and J by 0 bases; unmatched bases: 3. The CDR3 loop spans 14 amino acids. Here the CDR3 DNA reads TGTGCCAGCAGTAGGGACAGAGTGAACACTGAAGCTTTCTTT. This encodes CASSRDRVNTEAFF.

The rearrangement uses TRBV7-9 and TRBJ2-1, with 8 bases identical to TRBD2. CDR3 size: 18 residues. The germline gives CDR1 SEHNR, CDR2 FQNEAQ (reference sequence). The trim removed 5 bases at V and 9 bases at J, leaving 21 bases unmatched. This CDR3 reads CASSPKLRLTGGQGEQFF. In DNA, the CDR3 is TGTGCCAGCAGCCCGAAACTAAGACTAACGGGAGGGCAAGGTGAGCAGTTCTTC. Complete variable domain (other parts from reference TRBV7-9 and TRBJ2-1): DTGVSQNPRHKITKRGQNVTFRCDPISEHNRLYWYRQTLGQGPEFLTYFQNEAQLEKSRLLSDRFSAERPKGSFSTLEIQRTEQGDSAMYLCASSPKLRLTGGQGEQFFGPGTRLTVL.

The chain uses TRBV19 and TRBJ2-7; maybe TRBD2 (6 bases). V lost 5 bases, J lost 3 bases, and 14 bases lay in between. Germline V gene data show CDR1 as LNHDA and CDR2 as SQIVND (reference sequence). The CDR3 covers 14 residues. The CDR3 sequence is CASSPAGSSYEQYF. The CDR3 nucleotides are TGTGCCAGTAGTCCTGCGGGATCTAGCTACGAGCAGTACTTC.

This rearrangement joins TRBV7-6 to TRBJ2-7, with 9 nucleotides matching TRBD2. CDR1 and CDR2 from the germline V gene are SGHVS and FNYEAQ. Trimming took 5 bases from V and 3 from J; bases not matched to a gene: 11. This CDR3 contains 16 residues. CDR3 residues: CASSAELSGSFYEQYF. The DNA of the CDR3 is TGTGCCAGCAGCGCCGAGCTTAGCGGGAGTTTCTACGAGCAGTACTTC.

The chain recombines TRBV18 with TRBJ2-7, with 11 bases lining up with TRBD1. CDR3 length equals 15 residues. V lost 5 bases to trimming and J lost 3 bases; unmatched junction nucleotides: 6. Germline loops: CDR1 KGHSH, CDR2 LQKENI. The CDR3 DNA follows: TGTGCCAGCTCAACCCGGGACAGGGGGGACTACGAGCAGTACTTC. Protein product: CASSTRDRGDYEQYF.

The chain couples TRBV6-5 to TRBJ1-3; D ambiguous. The CDR3 is 14 residues long. V was cut by 5 bases and J by 4 bases, with 12 bases left in between. Germline CDR1 and CDR2: MNHEY and SVGAGI. The CDR3 DNA sequence: TGTGCCAGCAGTCGCGGACTAAACGGAAACACCATATATTTT. This encodes CASSRGLNGNTIYF.

This clone was seen just once. This chain uses TRBV7-9 with TRBJ1-5, with TRBD1 matching 8 bases. Germline V CDR1 and CDR2: SEHNR, FQNEAQ (reference sequence). The junction had 8 bases not matched to a gene; V was cut back by 1 base and J by 3 bases. CDR3 length: 17 residues. For the CDR3, the DNA is TGTGCCAGCAGCTTAGGGACCGGACAGGGCTCCAATCAGCCCCAGCATTTT. The encoded protein is CASSLGTGQGSNQPQHF.

The chain uses TRBV30 and TRBJ1-1; perhaps TRBD1 as D (6 bases). V lost 0 bases and J lost 11, with 16 bases in between. This CDR3 is 13 amino acids long. The germline V gene has CDR1 GTSNPN and CDR2 SVGIG (reference sequence). CDR3 sequence (DNA): TGTGCCTGGAGTGTACTAACAGGGAAGACGGCTTTCTTT. Amino acid sequence: CAWSVLTGKTAFF.

The CDR3 DNA reads as TGCGCCAGCCGGGACAACTACGAGCAGTACTTC. Amino acid sequence: CASRDNYEQYF. The rearrangement joins TRBV5-1 to TRBJ2-7, with a possible D match to TRBD1 (6 bases). Trimming shortened V by 7 bases and J by 3 bases, and 8 bases separated the two germline ends. Germline values: CDR1 SGHRS, CDR2 YFSETQ. This CDR3 contains 11 residues.

The chain combines TRBV7-9 with TRBJ1-1, with D perhaps TRBD1 (5 bases). Per the germline V gene, CDR1 is SEHNR and CDR2 is FQNEAQ (reference sequence). The CDR3 length is 13 residues. With 5 bases removed from V and 8 bases from J, the gap between germline ends came to 15 bases. This chain's CDR3 is CASSTSGGTEAFF. The CDR3, as DNA: TGTGCCAGCAGCACCTCGGGGGGTACCGAAGCTTTCTTT.

V is TRBV19 and J is TRBJ2-7; 9 nucleotides match TRBD1. The CDR3 has 16 amino acids. Per germline, CDR1 LNHDA and CDR2 SQIVND (reference sequence). The trim removed 5 bases at V and 1 base at J, leaving 9 bases unmatched. In DNA form, the CDR3 reads TGTGCCAGTAGTCGCGCGGGACAGGGAAGATCCTACGAGCAGTACTTC. The encoded protein is CASSRAGQGRSYEQYF.

V is TRBV7-9 and J is TRBJ2-2, with 11 positions matching TRBD2. Germline CDR1 is SEHNR and CDR2 is FQNEAQ (reference sequence). J gave up 4 bases and V 4 bases, and 8 bases lay outside the gene matches. The CDR3 consists of 17 residues. This CDR3 reads CASSYILGLAGTGELFF. CDR3 nucleotides: TGTGCCAGCAGCTACATATTAGGACTAGCGGGCACCGGGGAGCTGTTTTTT.

The chain has TRBV6-4 and TRBJ2-1, with D tentatively TRBD2 (6 bases). V lost 2 bases and J 4 bases, leaving 12 bases between the germline ends. This CDR3 contains 15 residues. Germline CDR1 MRHNA, CDR2 SNTAGT. The CDR3, as DNA: TGTGCCAGCAGTGACGGTCGCGGGAAATACAATGAGCAGTTCTTC. Translating it yields CASSDGRGKYNEQFF.

This chain connects TRBV11-2 to TRBJ1-1; a weak D match, TRBD1 (6 bases). Germline V gene lookup returns CDR1 SGHAT and CDR2 FQNNGV. Trimming shortened V by 2 bases and J by 1 base, and 11 bases separated the two germline ends. The CDR3 totals 15 residues. The CDR3 nucleotides are TGTGCCAGCAGCTTAATGGGACATAAGAACACTGAAGCTTTCTTT. Translated: CASSLMGHKNTEAFF. The entire variable domain, with the rest obtained from reference TRBV11-2 and TRBJ1-1, is as follows: EAGVAQSPRYKIIEKRQSVAFWCNPISGHATLYWYQQILGQGPKLLIQFQNNGVVDDSQLPKDRFSAERLKGVDSTLKIQPAKLEDSAVYLCASSLMGHKNTEAFFGQGTRLTVV.

The rearrangement joins TRBV4-1 to TRBJ1-1; TRBD1 might be the D (6 bases). Germline CDR1 is MGHRA and CDR2 is YSYEKL. The CDR3 contains 16 residues. V was trimmed by 0 bases and J by 4 bases, leaving 15 bases between them. The CDR3 DNA reads TGCGCCAGCAGCCAAGATTGGGGGGGCGTGATCACTGAAGCTTTCTTT. It translates to CASSQDWGGVITEAFF.

CDR3 region: CASSGLLIGTQYF. CDR3 bases: TGTGCCAGCAGTGGACTCCTGATAGGTACGCAGTATTTT. The chain employs TRBV9 and TRBJ2-3; D perhaps matches TRBD2 (5 bases). Trimming took off 5 bases at V and 8 bases at J, with 15 bases between the two ends. CDR3 length: 13 amino acids. The germline V gene encodes CDR1 SGDLS and CDR2 YYNGEE.

The chain employs TRBV7-9 and TRBJ2-1; D perhaps matches TRBD2 (6 bases). Trimming removed 4 bases at V and 7 bases at J, with 23 bases between. Germline CDR1 and CDR2: SEHNR and FQNEAQ (reference sequence). This CDR3 is built from 17 residues. The CDR3 nucleotides read TGTGCCAGCAGCTCTAGCTCGGAGGGGAATTGGGGGAATGAGCAGTTCTTC. Translated, it gives CASSSSSEGNWGNEQFF.